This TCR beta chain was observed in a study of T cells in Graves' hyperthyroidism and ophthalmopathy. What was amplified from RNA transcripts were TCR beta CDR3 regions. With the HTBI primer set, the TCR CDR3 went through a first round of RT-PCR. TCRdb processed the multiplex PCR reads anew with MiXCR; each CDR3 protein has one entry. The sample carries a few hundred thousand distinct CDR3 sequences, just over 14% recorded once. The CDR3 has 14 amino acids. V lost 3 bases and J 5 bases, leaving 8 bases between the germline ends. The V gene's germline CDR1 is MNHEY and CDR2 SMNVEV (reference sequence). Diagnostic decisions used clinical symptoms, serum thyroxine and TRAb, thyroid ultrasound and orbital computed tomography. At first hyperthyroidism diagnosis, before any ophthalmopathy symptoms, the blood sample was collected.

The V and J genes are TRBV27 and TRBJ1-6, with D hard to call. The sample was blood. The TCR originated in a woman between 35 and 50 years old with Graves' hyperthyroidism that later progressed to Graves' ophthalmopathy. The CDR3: CASSLVSNNSPLHF. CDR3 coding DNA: TGTGCCAGCAGTTTGGTGTCCAATAATTCACCCCTCCACTTT.